These 9 T cell receptor beta chains were all obtained from the same sample, sequenced in a study of beta chain features in type 1 diabetes. Every bit of the isolated RNA underwent reverse transcription, so sequencing read expressed TCRB transcripts. The protocol was immunoSEQ multiplex PCR, while the TCRdb copy is restricted to in-frame clones and leaves out a portion. The table shows more than 300,000 clones, with around 10% occurring only once. No antigen has been assigned to these receptors. Study-level results: TCRB CDR3s from Type 1 diabetes patients were moderately but significantly shorter in all four CD4+ subsets.

Input material: central memory CD4+ T cells from blood. The receptors shown here come from a man aged 25 to 40 with type 1 diabetes.

The genes are TRBV7-2 and TRBJ1-2, with 12 bases matching TRBD1. In germline, CDR1 is SGHTA, CDR2 FQGNSA. V trimming: 1 base; J trimming: 4 bases; junction bases outside the gene matches: 7. CDR3 length: 17 residues. The CDR3 sequence is CASSLGGTGGLAYGYTF. The CDR3 nucleotides are TGTGCCAGCAGCTTAGGAGGGACAGGGGGCTTGGCCTATGGCTACACCTTC. The full variable domain, completed using reference TRBV7-2 and TRBJ1-2, is GAGVSQSPSNKVTEKGKDVELRCDPISGHTALYWYRQSLGQGLEFLIYFQGNSAPDKSGLPSDRFSAERTGGSVSTLTIQRTQQEDSAVYLCASSLGGTGGLAYGYTFGSGTRLTVV.

The chain employs TRBV7-6 and TRBJ1-6; TRBD1 is a possible D gene (5 bases). This CDR3 spans 15 amino acids. The germline CDR1 and CDR2 sequences are SGHVS and FNYEAQ. Trimming took off 4 bases at V and 6 bases at J, with 13 bases between the two ends. The CDR3, as DNA: TGTGCCAGCAGCTCCACAGGAGATCCTAATTCACCCCTCCACTTT. Translating gives CASSSTGDPNSPLHF.

Only a few counts were recorded for this clone. The CDR3 protein is CASSLGGYSNQPQHF. The CDR3 DNA follows: TGTGCCAGCAGCTTAGGGGGGTATAGCAATCAGCCCCAGCATTTT. This sequence joins TRBV7-2 and TRBJ1-5, with TRBD1 as a possible D gene (5 bases). The CDR3 totals 15 residues. Germline V gene lookup returns CDR1 SGHTA and CDR2 FQGNSA. Trimming removed 1 base from V and 0 bases from J, with 7 bases in between.

This sequence joins TRBV10-1 and TRBJ1-5, with D uncertain. Germline CDR1 reads WNHNN; CDR2 reads SYGVQD (reference sequence). Deletions cut 5 bases from V and 1 base from J, with 3 bases between. The length of the CDR3 is 12 residues. CDR3 sequence reads: CASSLSNQPQHF. The CDR3 DNA follows: TGCGCCAGCAGTCTGAGCAATCAGCCCCAGCATTTT.

The chain links TRBV27 to TRBJ2-7; 12 positions match TRBD2. Germline-derived CDR1 and CDR2 are MNHEY and SMNVEV (reference sequence). This CDR3 comprises 18 residues. The trim removed 3 bases at V and 1 base at J, leaving 10 bases unmatched. The CDR3 nucleotides are TGTGCCAGCAGTTTTAGGACTAGCGGGACCGGGCGGTCCTACGAGCAGTACTTC. This encodes CASSFRTSGTGRSYEQYF.

This clone was counted between two and nine times. This rearrangement joins TRBV28 to TRBJ2-3, with 10 bases fitting TRBD1. Losses at the gene ends were 7 bases for V and 4 bases for J; bases not matched to a gene: 8. The CDR3 runs to 15 residues. Looked up from germline, CDR1 is MDHEN and CDR2 is SYDVKM. In DNA, the CDR3 is TGTGCCAGCAACCCGGGACAGGGGTTTTCAGATACGCAGTATTTT. This codes for CASNPGQGFSDTQYF.

The sample holds many counts of this clone. The rearrangement links TRBV30 to TRBJ2-1, with a possible D match to TRBD2 (5 bases). The CDR3 contains 16 residues. V lost 1 base and J 6 bases, leaving 19 bases between the germline ends. CDR1 and CDR2 from the germline V gene are GTSNPN and SVGIG (reference sequence). The CDR3 protein is CAWSALGLGSFNEQFF. In DNA, the CDR3 is TGTGCCTGGAGTGCACTCGGGCTGGGGAGTTTCAATGAGCAGTTCTTC.

There are many counts of this clone. This chain joins TRBV5-4 and TRBJ2-1; D is unclear. V was shortened by 0 bases and J by 7 bases, with 5 bases between the two germline ends. Germline CDR1 is SGHNT and CDR2 is YYREEE (reference sequence). The CDR3 length is 12 residues. The CDR3 protein is CASSLDANEQFF. The CDR3 nucleotides are TGTGCCAGCAGCTTGGACGCGAATGAGCAGTTCTTC.

This clone was detected only a few times. This chain uses TRBV11-3 with TRBJ2-2, with D possibly TRBD1 on 5 matching bases. Germline V gene data show CDR1 as SGHNT and CDR2 as YENEEA. This CDR3 spans 13 amino acids. V dropped 4 bases and J dropped 7 bases, with 10 bases sitting between them. CDR3 coding DNA: TGTGCCAGCAGCTCACAGACAGACGGGGAGCTGTTTTTT. Protein: CASSSQTDGELFF.